Below are 14 T cell receptor beta chains sequenced from a single sample in a study of response to subunit inactivated influenza vaccine. TCRdb used MiXCR to reprocess the RT-PCR reads, holding one entry per CDR3 protein. The top ten hold 10% of the sample, which has roughly 290,000 distinct CDR3 sequences, 20% to 25% seen once. Material: PBMCs from blood, obtained less than 22 months after vaccination. The receptors shown here come from a man between 50 and 75 years old who received an inactivated influenza vaccine.

J is TRBJ2-7 and V is TRBV7-8, with 7 bases identical to TRBD1. The CDR3 has 15 amino acids. With 2 bases clipped from V and 0 bases from J, the junction kept 4 bases outside the gene matches. In germline, CDR1 is SGHVS, CDR2 FQNEAQ. CDR3 DNA: TGTGCCAGCAGCTTAACACGGGACAGCTCCTACGAGCAGTACTTC. This codes for CASSLTRDSSYEQYF.

This clonotype was picked up a small number of times. This chain connects TRBV20-1 to TRBJ1-5; D unresolved. The CDR3 length is 14 residues. Germline-derived CDR1 and CDR2 are DFQATT and SNEGSKA (reference sequence). V lost 4 bases and J 6 bases, leaving 16 bases between the germline ends. The CDR3: CSAIVAPPGQPQHF. CDR3 DNA: TGCAGTGCTATAGTGGCACCTCCCGGTCAGCCCCAGCATTTT.

V usage is TRBV27 and J usage is TRBJ1-4; D gene unclear. The V gene lost 6 bases and the J gene lost 6 bases, with 14 bases spanning the gap. Germline values: CDR1 MNHEY, CDR2 SMNVEV (reference sequence). The CDR3 has 14 amino acids. In DNA form, the CDR3 reads TGTGCCAGCAGAAAGGACTGGGCGGATGAAAAACTGTTTTTT. Translation gives CASRKDWADEKLFF.

The CDR3 DNA is TGCGCCAGCAGGTACAGGGGTCGGGCTGAAGCTTTCTTT. Translating gives CASRYRGRAEAFF. This chain links TRBV5-1 with TRBJ1-1; TRBD1 matches at 7 bases. Trimming cost V 5 bases and J 6 bases; bases outside gene matches: 7. CDR1 and CDR2 (germline): SGHRS, YFSETQ. The CDR3 length is 13 residues.

In its sample, this clonotype was seen a few times. Sequence at one end of the junction differs from germline and may be a read error. The chain carries TRBV5-1 and TRBJ2-1; 11 nucleotides align to TRBD2. From germline, CDR1 is SGHRS and CDR2 YFSETQ. The CDR3 is 15 residues long. The CDR3 region is CASSLAGGLYNEQFF. The CDR3 nucleotides are TGTGCCAGCAGTTTAGCGGGAGGGCTTTACAATGAGCAGTTCTTC.

This clonotype was observed a handful of times. The chain joins TRBV6-1 to TRBJ1-5; 7 bases line up with TRBD1. The CDR3 covers 14 residues. Unmatched junction bases numbered 1, after V lost 2 bases and J lost 3 bases. The V gene's germline CDR1 is MNHNS and CDR2 SASEGT. The CDR3 nucleotides read TGTGCCAGCAGTGAAACAGGGGACAATCAGCCCCAGCATTTT. Translating it yields CASSETGDNQPQHF.

In its sample, this clonotype was seen a few times. The chain is built from TRBV5-1 and TRBJ2-2, with TRBD1 matching 10 bases. The CDR3 spans 17 residues. The ends lost 4 bases at V and 6 bases at J; junction bases unmatched: 12. Per the germline V gene, CDR1 is SGHRS and CDR2 is YFSETQ. CDR3 DNA sequence: TGCGCCAGCAGCATCCAACCGGGACAGGGGTCCCCCGGGGAGCTGTTTTTT. Its translation is CASSIQPGQGSPGELFF. Complete variable domain (other parts from reference TRBV5-1 and TRBJ2-2): KAGVTQTPRYLIKTRGQQVTLSCSPISGHRSVSWYQQTPGQGLQFLFEYFSETQRNKGNFPGRFSGRQFSNSRSEMNVSTLELGDSALYLCASSIQPGQGSPGELFFGEGSRLTVL.

The chain links TRBV7-9 to TRBJ1-1; D possibly corresponds to TRBD1 (5 bases). This CDR3 region has 14 residues. The V gene's germline CDR1 is SEHNR and CDR2 FQNEAQ (reference sequence). Trimming cost V 5 bases and J 4 bases, with 14 bases left between them. CDR3 residues: CASSRHIGGTEAFF. CDR3 coding DNA: TGTGCCAGCAGCCGCCACATTGGGGGCACTGAAGCTTTCTTT.

This rearrangement joins TRBV20-1 to TRBJ2-7, with 8 bases identical to TRBD1. The germline V gene has CDR1 DFQATT and CDR2 SNEGSKA (reference sequence). J was trimmed by 7 bases and V by 0 bases; bases with no gene match: 8. This CDR3 region has 14 residues. CDR3 loop: CSARDSGQGFEQYF. As DNA, the CDR3 is TGCAGTGCTAGAGATTCAGGACAGGGTTTTGAGCAGTACTTC.

This clonotype was detected only a few times. This chain connects TRBV2 to TRBJ2-2; 7 nucleotides match TRBD1. The CDR3 sequence is 16 residues long. V dropped 2 bases and J dropped 0; count of bases not matched to a gene: 3. From germline, CDR1 is SNHLY and CDR2 FYNNEI. The CDR3 DNA is TGTGCCAGCAGTGAACTAGACAGGGCGAACACCGGGGAGCTGTTTTTT. As protein: CASSELDRANTGELFF.

This clonotype occurred a few times. V gene TRBV5-1 combines with J gene TRBJ1-2; the D gene is possibly TRBD1 (5 bases). The CDR3 runs to 14 residues. Trimming took off 4 bases at V and 6 bases at J, with 16 bases between the two ends. The germline gives CDR1 SGHRS, CDR2 YFSETQ. DNA of the CDR3: TGCGCCAGCAGCCCCCGAGGGACGAGGGATGGCTACACCTTC. It codes for CASSPRGTRDGYTF.

In this sample, this clonotype turned up once. The chain has TRBV29-1 and TRBJ2-1; 9 nucleotides line up with TRBD2. V lost 4 bases and J lost 6; bases outside the gene matches: 7. The CDR3 runs 14 residues. The V gene's germline CDR1 is SQVTM and CDR2 ANQGSEA. The chain's CDR3 is CSVGGRAHPNEQFF. The CDR3 DNA is TGCAGCGTTGGCGGGAGGGCCCACCCCAATGAGCAGTTCTTC.

CDR3 protein: CASSPREAGELFF. DNA for the CDR3: TGTGCCAGCAGCCCCCGGGAGGCCGGGGAGCTGTTTTTT. This chain connects TRBV7-6 to TRBJ2-2; 7 nucleotides line up with TRBD2. V gave up 5 bases and J gave up 6 bases; unmatched junction bases: 3. This CDR3 has 13 amino acids. Germline values: CDR1 SGHVS, CDR2 FNYEAQ. Full variable domain (remainder filled in from reference TRBV7-6 and TRBJ2-2): GAGVSQSPRYKVTKRGQDVALRCDPISGHVSLYWYRQALGQGPEFLTYFNYEAQQDKSGLPNDRFSAERPEGSISTLTIQRTEQRDSAMYRCASSPREAGELFFGEGSRLTVL.

V and J are TRBV20-1 and TRBJ2-2; TRBD1 agrees at 7 bases. This CDR3 contains 14 residues. V dropped 6 bases and J dropped 6; count of bases not matched to a gene: 10. Looked up from germline, CDR1 is DFQATT and CDR2 is SNEGSKA (reference sequence). CDR3 region: CSARQGTTSGELFF. The CDR3 DNA follows: TGCAGTGCGCGACAGGGAACCACTTCCGGGGAGCTGTTTTTT.